This T cell receptor beta chain was observed in a study of T cells in Graves' hyperthyroidism and ophthalmopathy. TCR beta CDR3 regions were amplified from RNA transcripts. The HTBI primer set served for first-round RT-PCR of the TCR CDR3. MiXCR, run by TCRdb on the multiplex PCR reads, gives a single entry per CDR3 protein. This table has around 420,000 distinct CDR3 sequences, around 16% appearing once. The table lists this clonotype with many counts. CDR3 length: 15 amino acids. The ends were cut back, 3 bases at V and 5 bases at J, with 15 bases in the middle. Germline V gene sequence: CDR1 SGHVS, CDR2 FQNEAQ. Over 18 months, lack of ophthalmopathy progression marked Graves' hyperthyroidism as stable.

V usage is TRBV7-8 and J usage is TRBJ2-3; tentatively, D is TRBD2 (5 bases). What was sequenced was blood. This clonotype was sampled from a woman between 18 and 29 years old with Graves' hyperthyroidism. The CDR3 is CASSLFEGRGDTQYF. Written as DNA, the CDR3 is TGTGCCAGCAGCTTGTTTGAGGGCCGGGGAGATACGCAGTATTTT.